This TCR beta chain originates from a study of blood T cell repertoires in COVID-19. Turning to the study itself: Samples came from the United States, Italy and Spain, spanning acute and convalescent COVID-19.

Original data processing: Researchers report that nucleated cell counts were estimated from reference gene primer amplification. Profiling relied on immunoSEQ multiplex PCR, and the TCRdb table lists in-frame clones only, not all of them. That table furnishes V, J and clone size, whereas the DNA furnished D and trimming. The table includes tens of thousands of clones, about four fifths detected once. The V end was cut by 0 bases, the J end by 1 base, with 9 bases between. The germline gives CDR1 SGHTA, CDR2 FQGNSA. The CDR3 sequence is 15 residues long. The sample consisted of peripheral blood. The genes are TRBV7-2 and TRBJ1-1; D is ambiguous. This TCR was recovered from a woman aged 60-75 years with acute or convalescent COVID-19. The CDR3 is CASSLARGRNTEAFF. CDR3 DNA sequence: TGTGCCAGCAGCTTAGCACGAGGGCGGAACACTGAAGCTTTCTTT.